This TCR beta chain stems from a study of cytomegalovirus exposure and HLA in healthy donors. Across the whole study: Within an early data release were 85 million or so unique TCRs drawn from HLA-typed donors. Study-wide results and limits: TCR beta V segments were, for the most part, productive about 87% or about 30% of the time in an earlier analysis. Indistinguishable V segments, including TRBV6-2 and TRBV6-3, were excluded. The availability of immune exposure information extended only to CMV serostatus.

Comment on this clone: What it binds is not known.

PCR amplification relied on 60 Vbeta primers (plus 13 Jbeta primers). TCRdb's copy holds only in-frame clones and misses some; the assay was immunoSEQ multiplex PCR. The sample lists more than 130,000 clones; 80% were seen once. Unmatched junction bases numbered 6, after V lost 5 bases and J lost 4 bases. Germline V CDR1 and CDR2: SGHTA, FQGNSA. This CDR3 region has 14 residues. Material: PBMCs. The source of this sequence is a man aged 35-49 years in good health and CMV-seropositive. The chain uses TRBV7-2 and TRBJ2-5; 8 positions match TRBD1. CDR3 DNA sequence: TGTGCCAGCAGCCTGCAGGGGGCAAGAGAGACCCAGTACTTC. Protein: CASSLQGARETQYF.